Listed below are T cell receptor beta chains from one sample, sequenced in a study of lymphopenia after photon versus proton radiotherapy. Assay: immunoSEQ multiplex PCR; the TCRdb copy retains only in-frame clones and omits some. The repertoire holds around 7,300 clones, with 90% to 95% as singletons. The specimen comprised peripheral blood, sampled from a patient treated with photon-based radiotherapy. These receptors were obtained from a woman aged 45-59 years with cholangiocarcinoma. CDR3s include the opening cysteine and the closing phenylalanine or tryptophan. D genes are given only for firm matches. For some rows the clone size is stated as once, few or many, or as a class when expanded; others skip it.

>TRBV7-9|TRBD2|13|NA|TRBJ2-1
TGTGCCAGCAGCTTAGGGCTAGCGGGTGAGCAGTTCTTC
CASSLGLAGEQFF
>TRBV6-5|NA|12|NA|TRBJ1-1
TGTGCCAGCAGTCGGGGTACCACTGAAGCTTTCTTT
CASSRGTTEAFF
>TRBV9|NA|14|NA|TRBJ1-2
TGTGCCAGCAGCGTAGGCTACAGTGGCTATGGCTACACCTTC
CASSVGYSGYGYTF
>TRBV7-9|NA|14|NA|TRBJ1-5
TGTGCCAGCAGCTTAACGACAGAAAATCAGCCCCAGCATTTT
CASSLTTENQPQHF
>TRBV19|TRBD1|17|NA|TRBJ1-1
TGTGCCAGTAGTCCCCAGGGGGGGGCAGTCGTGAACACTGAAGCTTTCTTT
CASSPQGGAVVNTEAFF
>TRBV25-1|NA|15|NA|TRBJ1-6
TGTGCCAGCAGTGAAGCGGGGTCGGAGGCATCACCCCTCCACTTT
CASSEAGSEASPLHF
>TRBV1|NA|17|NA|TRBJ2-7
TGCACCAGCAGCCACTCCGGGACAGGGGAAATCACCTACGAGCAGTACTTC
CTSSHSGTGEITYEQYF
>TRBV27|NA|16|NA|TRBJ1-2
TGTGCCAGCAGTTTAATGGGGCTCCCAGGGGACTATGGCTACACCTTC
CASSLMGLPGDYGYTF
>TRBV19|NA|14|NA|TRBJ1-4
TGTGCCAGTAGTAAGGGGGACTTACCTGAAAAACTGTTTTTT
CASSKGDLPEKLFF
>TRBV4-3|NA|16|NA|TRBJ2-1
TGCGCCAGCAGCCAAGGAAGGGCCGGCTCTCTGAATGAGCAGTTCTTC
CASSQGRAGSLNEQFF
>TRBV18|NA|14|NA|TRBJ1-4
TGTGCCAGCTCACCACCGATGAGACTTGAAAAACTGTTTTTT
CASSPPMRLEKLFF
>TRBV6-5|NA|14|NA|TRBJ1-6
TGTGCCAGCAGTTACTCTCTGGGTAATTCACCCCTCCACTTT
CASSYSLGNSPLHF
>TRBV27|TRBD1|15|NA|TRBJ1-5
TGTGCCAGCAGGGCAGGGACAGTTGGCAATCAGCCCCAGCATTTT
CASRAGTVGNQPQHF
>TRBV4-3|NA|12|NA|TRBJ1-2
TGCGCCAGCAGCCTACCTGGTGGCGGCTACACCTTC
CASSLPGGGYTF
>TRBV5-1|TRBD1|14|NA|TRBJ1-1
TGCGCCAGCAACAGGGGGCTCCGCGACACTGAAGCTTTCTTT
CASNRGLRDTEAFF
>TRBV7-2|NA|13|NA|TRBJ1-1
TGTGCCAGCAGCTTAGGACAATATTCTGAAGCTTTCTTT
CASSLGQYSEAFF
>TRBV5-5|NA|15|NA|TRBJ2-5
TGTGCCAGCAGGTCACAAATGACTACCCAAGAGACCCAGTACTTC
CASRSQMTTQETQYF
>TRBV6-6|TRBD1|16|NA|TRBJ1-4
TGTGCCAGCCACTTAGTACCGGGACAGCAGAATGAAAAACTGTTTTTT
CASHLVPGQQNEKLFF
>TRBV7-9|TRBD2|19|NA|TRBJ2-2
TGTGCCAGCAGCTCCCCCCTGGGAGCGGGGGCCGCGAACACCGGGGAGCTGTTTTTT
CASSSPLGAGAANTGELFF
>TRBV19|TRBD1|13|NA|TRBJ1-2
TGTGCCAGTAACGCCGGACAGGGCTATGGCTACACCTTC
CASNAGQGYGYTF
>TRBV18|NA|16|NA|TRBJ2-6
TGTGCCAGCTCACCACCGTTGAGGAATGGGGCCAACGTCCTGACTTTC
CASSPPLRNGANVLTF
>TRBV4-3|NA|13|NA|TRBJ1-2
TGCGCCAGCAGCCAAGAGGGGGGCAGGGGCTACACCTTC
CASSQEGGRGYTF
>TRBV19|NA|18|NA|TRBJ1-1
TGTGCCAGTAGTACCGTAGAGACAGTTTTGCCTCCGAACACTGAAGCTTTCTTT
CASSTVETVLPPNTEAFF
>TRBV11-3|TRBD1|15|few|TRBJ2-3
TGTGCCAGCAGCTTAGTACAGGGGGTGCCAGATACGCAGTATTTT
CASSLVQGVPDTQYF
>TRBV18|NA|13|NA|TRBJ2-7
TGTGCCAGCTCACCAGGGTCAGCCTACGAGCAGTACTTC
CASSPGSAYEQYF
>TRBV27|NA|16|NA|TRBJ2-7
TGTGCCAGCAGTTTATTTTCACAGGGATCGGCGGCCGAGCAGTACTTC
CASSLFSQGSAAEQYF
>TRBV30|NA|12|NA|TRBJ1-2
TGTGCCTGGACAGGAGGAAACTATGGCTACACCTTC
CAWTGGNYGYTF
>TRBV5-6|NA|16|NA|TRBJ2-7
TGTGCCAGCAGCTTGTACGGGACACGAACCTCCTACGAGCAGTACTTC
CASSLYGTRTSYEQYF
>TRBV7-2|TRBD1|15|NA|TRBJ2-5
TGTGCCAGCAGCTTAGGCGGGACAGGGAGTGGGACCCAGTACTTC
CASSLGGTGSGTQYF